The T cell receptor (beta chain) described here comes from a study of blood T cell repertoires in COVID-19. Trimming at V came to 4 bases and at J to 5 bases, leaving 3 bases not matched to a gene. CDR3 length: 15 amino acids. Per the germline V gene, CDR1 is LGHDT and CDR2 is YNNKEL (reference sequence). TCRdb's table, derived via immunoSEQ multiplex PCR, lists solely in-frame clones and lacks some. The sample records 250,000 to 300,000 clones, more than 75% being singletons. The sequence derives from a woman in her 40s with acute COVID-19. Source material: PBMCs or T cells enriched from blood (not recorded which). The chain has TRBV3-1 (or the pseudogene TRBV3-2) and TRBJ2-1, with 12 bases matching TRBD2. The CDR3 DNA sequence: TGTGCCAGCAGCCTTCGGACTAGCGGGAACAATGAGCAGTTCTTC. Protein sequence: CASSLRTSGNNEQFF.